What follows are 6 T cell receptor beta chains derived from one specimen sequenced in a study of blood T cells in healthy people across ages. Combining a sample-barcoded 5' primer with a J-beta primer mix, a second PCR ran for 7 to 11 cycles. TCRdb recomputed calls from the 5' RACE reads with MiXCR, one row per CDR3 protein. In the table there are roughly 1,700,000 distinct CDR3 sequences, about 30% of which are singletons. Sequencing was done on a sample of blood. All receptors derive from a woman aged 30 to 39 in good health.

This clonotype came up a few times. At one end, the junction sequence differs from germline, possibly due to a read error. The chain links TRBV7-9 to TRBJ1-2; a possible D gene is TRBD1 (5 bases). This CDR3 region has 11 residues. Germline CDR1 is SEHNR and CDR2 is FQNEAQ (reference sequence). CDR3 sequence reads: CVSSTGGGYTF. CDR3 coding DNA: TGTGTCAGCAGCACCGGGGGTGGCTACACCTTC.

Only one count was recorded for this clonotype. The rearrangement joins TRBV3-1 to TRBJ2-1; possibly TRBD2 for D (6 bases). The CDR3 has 15 residues. V was shortened by 8 bases and J by 7 bases, with 21 bases between the two germline ends. Germline loops: CDR1 LGHDT, CDR2 YNNKEL (reference sequence). CDR3 sequence: CASQRLSGGKNEQFF. The CDR3 region has the DNA TGTGCCAGCCAACGACTGAGCGGCGGGAAAAATGAGCAGTTCTTC.

The genes are TRBV28 and TRBJ2-7; 9 bases are a match to TRBD2. This CDR3 has 17 amino acids. J gave up 9 bases and V 7 bases, and 22 bases lay outside the gene matches. In germline, CDR1 is MDHEN, CDR2 SYDVKM. CDR3 bases: TGTGCCAGCACCATCCTTGCGGGAGGGGGCGGATACAATGGGCAGTACTTC. This codes for CASTILAGGGGYNGQYF. Full variable domain (remainder filled in from reference TRBV28 and TRBJ2-7): DVKVTQSSRYLVKRTGEKVFLECVQDMDHENMFWYRQDPGLGLRLIYFSYDVKMKEKGDIPEGYSVSREKKERFSLILESASTNQTSMYLCASTILAGGGGYNGQYFGPGTRLTVT.

This clonotype occurred a few times. The chain combines TRBV6-5 with TRBJ1-2, with D maybe TRBD1 (6 bases). This CDR3 contains 14 residues. V was trimmed by 6 bases and J by 5 bases, leaving 16 bases between them. Germline CDR1 and CDR2: MNHEY and SVGAGI. The CDR3 sequence is CASRAGGAGYGYTF. The CDR3 DNA is TGTGCCAGCAGGGCCGGGGGGGCTGGGTATGGCTACACCTTC.

Worth noting for this clonotype: Mismatch with germline at one junction end may stem from a read error. V usage is TRBV27 and J usage is TRBJ2-1, with TRBD1 identical over 8 bases. Germline V gene lookup returns CDR1 MNHEY and CDR2 SMNVEV (reference sequence). This CDR3 has 16 amino acids. CDR3 residues: CASSPRMRQGYNEQFF. The CDR3, as DNA: TGTGCCAGCAGTCCGAGGATGCGACAGGGGTACAACGAGCAGTTCTTC.

This clonotype has only a few counts. The chain joins TRBV6-5 to TRBJ1-5, with a possible D match to TRBD1 (5 bases). This CDR3 contains 15 residues. CDR1 and CDR2 from the germline V gene are MNHEY and SVGAGI. V gave up 5 bases and J gave up 0 bases, with 11 bases separating them. CDR3 nucleotides: TGTGCCAGCAGTCCCGGGGGTAATAGCAATCAGCCCCAGCATTTT. Residues: CASSPGGNSNQPQHF.